This TCR beta chain was recovered during a study of blood T cell repertoires in COVID-19. Study-level background: From T cells, B-cell-depleted T cells, or PBMCs came the material, which was cDNA or gDNA.

TCRdb's copy holds only in-frame clones and misses some; the assay was immunoSEQ multiplex PCR. The sample includes under 250,000 clones, 83% of them seen just once. The ends lost 6 bases at V and 4 bases at J; junction bases unmatched: 5. This CDR3 is built from 15 residues. Germline CDR1 reads SGHRS; CDR2 reads YFSETQ. Participants were aged roughly 18 to 89 years from around 25 US areas. The chain joins TRBV5-1 to TRBJ2-3; 13 bases match TRBD2. The clonotype comes from a woman aged 45-65 years who had been exposed to COVID-19. The sample was PBMCs or T cells enriched from blood (not recorded which). CDR3 DNA sequence: TGCGCCAGCAAACTAGCGGGGGGGCCACCAGATACGCAGTATTTT. Its translation is CASKLAGGPPDTQYF.